The TCR beta chain under discussion was sequenced for a study of T cell changes during pregnancy in multiple sclerosis. Germline V gene data show CDR1 as MGHRA and CDR2 as YSYEKL. V shed 3 bases and J 3 bases; nucleotides not matched to a gene: 4. The CDR3 is 16 amino acids. Clones were sequenced by immunoSEQ multiplex PCR, and TCRdb holds only the in-frame ones, with some missing. The sample lists 85,000 to 100,000 clones, approximately 94% occurring once. The rearrangement joins TRBV4-1 to TRBJ2-7; 14 bases fit TRBD2. Sequencing used peripheral blood, obtained after pregnancy. This sequence originates from a female donor with multiple sclerosis, enrolled in a pregnancy study. In DNA form, the CDR3 reads TGCGCCAGCAGCCAGGGACTAGCGGGGGAGGACTACGAGCAGTACTTC. Protein product: CASSQGLAGEDYEQYF.